This TCR beta chain was identified in a study of T cell responses to AZD1222 COVID-19 vaccine. Study results and limitations: In a largely white British group with more females than males, clonal diversity was possibly underestimated.

Method: immunoSEQ multiplex PCR; TCRdb's copy keeps in-frame clones and lacks some. This sample has around 130,000 clones, with 90% to 95% found just once. V gave up 4 bases and J gave up 1 base; unmatched junction bases: 7. Looked up from germline, CDR1 is SGDLS and CDR2 is YYNGEE. There are 15 residues in the CDR3. As for this clone: Its antigen is as yet unknown.

The TCR was taken from an adult who received the AZD1222 COVID-19 vaccine. The sample was peripheral blood, taken 28 days after the second AZD1222 dose. The V call is TRBV9, the J call TRBJ1-1, with 7 bases matching TRBD1. CDR3 residues: CASSPDRDRNTEAFF. The CDR3 nucleotides read TGTGCCAGCAGCCCTGATCGGGACAGGAACACTGAAGCTTTCTTT.